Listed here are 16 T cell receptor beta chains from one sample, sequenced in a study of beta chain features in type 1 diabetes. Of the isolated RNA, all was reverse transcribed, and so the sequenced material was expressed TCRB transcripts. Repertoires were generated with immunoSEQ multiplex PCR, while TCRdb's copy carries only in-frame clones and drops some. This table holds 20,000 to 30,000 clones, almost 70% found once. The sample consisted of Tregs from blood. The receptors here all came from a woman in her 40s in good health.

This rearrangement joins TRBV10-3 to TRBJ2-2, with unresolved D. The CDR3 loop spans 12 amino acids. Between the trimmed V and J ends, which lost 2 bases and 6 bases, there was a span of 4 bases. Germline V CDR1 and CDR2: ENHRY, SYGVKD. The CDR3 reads CAISERPGELFF. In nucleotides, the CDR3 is TGTGCCATCAGTGAGCGTCCCGGGGAGCTGTTTTTT.

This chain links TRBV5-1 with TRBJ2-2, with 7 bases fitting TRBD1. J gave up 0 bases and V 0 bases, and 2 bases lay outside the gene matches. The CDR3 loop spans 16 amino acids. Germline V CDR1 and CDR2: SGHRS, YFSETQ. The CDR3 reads CASSLGGTANTGELFF. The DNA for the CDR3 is TGCGCCAGCAGCTTGGGAGGGACAGCGAACACCGGGGAGCTGTTTTTT.

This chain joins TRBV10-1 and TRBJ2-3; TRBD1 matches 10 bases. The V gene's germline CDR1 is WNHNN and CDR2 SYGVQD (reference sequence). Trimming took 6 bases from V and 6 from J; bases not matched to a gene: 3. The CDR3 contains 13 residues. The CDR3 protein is CASRGQGGDTQYF. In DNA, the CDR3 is TGCGCCAGCAGAGGACAGGGGGGCGATACGCAGTATTTT.

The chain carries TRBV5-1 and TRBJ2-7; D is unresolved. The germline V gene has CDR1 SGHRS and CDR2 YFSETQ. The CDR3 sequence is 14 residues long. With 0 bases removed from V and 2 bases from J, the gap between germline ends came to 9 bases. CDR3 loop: CASSLVGLAYEQYF. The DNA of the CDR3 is TGCGCCAGCAGCTTGGTGGGCTTGGCCTACGAGCAGTACTTC.

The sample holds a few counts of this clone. The CDR3, as DNA: TGTGCCAGCAGCTTAGCTTACAGGGGACGCAATGAGCAGTTCTTC. This sequence encodes CASSLAYRGRNEQFF. This rearrangement joins TRBV7-9 to TRBJ2-1; 7 bases agree with TRBD1. Germline loops: CDR1 SEHNR, CDR2 FQNEAQ (reference sequence). Germline trimming cut 0 bases from V and 6 bases from J; bases unmatched to any gene: 5. CDR3 length equals 15 residues.

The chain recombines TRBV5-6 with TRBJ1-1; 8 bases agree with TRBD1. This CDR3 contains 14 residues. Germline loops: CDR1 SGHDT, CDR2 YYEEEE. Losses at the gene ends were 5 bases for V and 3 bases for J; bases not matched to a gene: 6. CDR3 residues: CASRPTGVDTEAFF. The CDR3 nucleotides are TGTGCCAGCAGACCGACAGGGGTAGACACTGAAGCTTTCTTT.

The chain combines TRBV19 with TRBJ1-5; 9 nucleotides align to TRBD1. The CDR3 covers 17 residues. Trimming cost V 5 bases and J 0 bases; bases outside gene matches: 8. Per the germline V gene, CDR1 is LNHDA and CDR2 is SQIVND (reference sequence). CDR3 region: CASSVDRGGVSNQPQHF. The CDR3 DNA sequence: TGTGCCAGTAGTGTGGACAGGGGCGGCGTTAGCAATCAGCCCCAGCATTTT.

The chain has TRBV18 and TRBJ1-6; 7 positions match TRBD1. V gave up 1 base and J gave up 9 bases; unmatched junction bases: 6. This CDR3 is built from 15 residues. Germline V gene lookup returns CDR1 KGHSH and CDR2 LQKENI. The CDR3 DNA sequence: TGTGCCAGCTCACCACAGGGGGCGCGGGGTTCACCCCTCCACTTT. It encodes CASSPQGARGSPLHF.

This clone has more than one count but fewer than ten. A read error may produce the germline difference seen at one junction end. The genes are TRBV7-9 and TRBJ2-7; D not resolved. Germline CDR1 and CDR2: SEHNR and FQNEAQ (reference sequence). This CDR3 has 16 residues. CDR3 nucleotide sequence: TGTGCCAGCAGCTCGATACACCGACTCCATTCCTCCGAGCAGTACTTC. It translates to CASSSIHRLHSSEQYF.

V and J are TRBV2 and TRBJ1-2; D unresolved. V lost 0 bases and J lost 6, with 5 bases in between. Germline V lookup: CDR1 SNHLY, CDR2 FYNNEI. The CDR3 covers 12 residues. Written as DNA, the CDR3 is TGTGCCAGCAGTGAAGCGCCAGATGGCTACACCTTC. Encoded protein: CASSEAPDGYTF.

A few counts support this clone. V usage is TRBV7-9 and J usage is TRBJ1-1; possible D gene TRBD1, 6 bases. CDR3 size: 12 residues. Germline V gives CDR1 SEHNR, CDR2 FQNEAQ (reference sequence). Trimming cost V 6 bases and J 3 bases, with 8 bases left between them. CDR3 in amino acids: CASSYRDTEAFF. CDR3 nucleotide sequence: TGTGCCAGCAGTTACAGGGACACTGAAGCTTTCTTT.

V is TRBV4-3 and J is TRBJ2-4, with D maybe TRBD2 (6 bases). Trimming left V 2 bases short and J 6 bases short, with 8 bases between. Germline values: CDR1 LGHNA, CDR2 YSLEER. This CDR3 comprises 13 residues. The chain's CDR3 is CASSQQRVNIQYF. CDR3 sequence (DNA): TGCGCCAGCAGCCAACAGCGGGTAAACATTCAGTACTTC.

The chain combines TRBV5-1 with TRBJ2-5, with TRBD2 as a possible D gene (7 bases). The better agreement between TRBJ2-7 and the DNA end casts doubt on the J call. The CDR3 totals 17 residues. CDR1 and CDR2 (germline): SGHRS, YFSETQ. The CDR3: CASSFLAGADSSYEQYF. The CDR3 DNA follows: TGCGCCAGCAGCTTTTTGGCGGGGGCCGACAGCTCCTACGAGCAGTACTTC.

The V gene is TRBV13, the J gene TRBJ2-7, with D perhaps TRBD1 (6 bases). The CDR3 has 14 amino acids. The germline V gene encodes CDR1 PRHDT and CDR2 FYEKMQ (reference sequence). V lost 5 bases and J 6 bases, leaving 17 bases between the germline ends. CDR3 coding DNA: TGTGCCAGCAGCCCGTTCGGGACATCCCCCGAGCAGTACTTC. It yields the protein CASSPFGTSPEQYF.

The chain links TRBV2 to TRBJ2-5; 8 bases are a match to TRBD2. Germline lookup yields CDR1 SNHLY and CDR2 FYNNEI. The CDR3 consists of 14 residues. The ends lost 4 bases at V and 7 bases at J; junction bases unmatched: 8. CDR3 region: CASSGLAGGGTQYF. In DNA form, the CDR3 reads TGTGCCAGCAGTGGACTAGCCGGGGGGGGGACCCAGTACTTC.

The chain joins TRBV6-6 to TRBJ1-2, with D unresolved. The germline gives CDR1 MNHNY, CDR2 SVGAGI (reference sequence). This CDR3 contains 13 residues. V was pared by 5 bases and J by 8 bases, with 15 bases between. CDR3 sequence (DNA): TGTGCCAGCAGTCCCCAGGAGAGCGGGGGCTACACCTTC. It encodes CASSPQESGGYTF.